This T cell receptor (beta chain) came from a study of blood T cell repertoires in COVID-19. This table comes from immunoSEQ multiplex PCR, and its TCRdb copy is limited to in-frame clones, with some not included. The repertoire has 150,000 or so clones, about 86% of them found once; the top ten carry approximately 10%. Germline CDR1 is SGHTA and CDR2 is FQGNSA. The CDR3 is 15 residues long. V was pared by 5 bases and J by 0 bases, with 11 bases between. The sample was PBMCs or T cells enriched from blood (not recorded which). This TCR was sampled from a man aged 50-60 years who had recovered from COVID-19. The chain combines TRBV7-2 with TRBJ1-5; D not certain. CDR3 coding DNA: TGTGCCAGCAGCCCTTCTCGGGTTAGCAATCAGCCCCAGCATTTT. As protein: CASSPSRVSNQPQHF.